This passage covers 19 T cell receptor beta chains from one sample sequenced in a study of CD8 T cells in ankylosing spondylitis. Regarding the study as a whole: Fewer than ten highly homologous variants made up a TCR beta motif, and this motif appeared characteristic of ankylosing spondylitis blood.

These receptors' targets are unknown. TCRdb reprocessed the 5' RACE reads with MiXCR, giving one entry per CDR3 protein. The sample contains approximately 500,000 distinct CDR3 sequences, roughly 12% of which appear only once. The sample comprised blood, either unsorted or a sorted T cell fraction (not recorded which). Source of these receptors: a male donor with ankylosing spondylitis.

This clonotype turned up a few times. The genes are TRBV12-3 or TRBV12-4 and TRBJ2-1; 13 nucleotides agree with TRBD2. With V trimmed by 3 bases and J by 8 bases, 7 bases remained unmatched. The CDR3 extends over 16 amino acids. CDR3 protein: CASSFPGLAGDYEQFF. The DNA of the CDR3 is TGTGCCAGCAGTTTCCCCGGACTAGCGGGAGACTATGAGCAGTTCTTC.

This clonotype was counted at least ten times. V and J are TRBV29-1 and TRBJ1-1, with TRBD1 matching 8 bases. V lost 3 bases, J lost 1 base, and 4 bases stayed unmatched. CDR3 length: 14 amino acids. Looked up from germline, CDR1 is SQVTM and CDR2 is ANQGSEA. DNA of the CDR3: TGCAGCGTTGAGAAGGGGACAGGGAACACTGAAGCTTTCTTT. Translated, it gives CSVEKGTGNTEAFF.

Comments on this clonotype: Given a much more abundant clone one base away, this may be a read error. J is TRBJ2-2 and V is TRBV11-2; TRBD2 matches at 13 bases. Losses at the gene ends were 1 base for V and 2 bases for J; bases not matched to a gene: 7. CDR1 SGHAT and CDR2 FQNNGV come from the germline V gene. This CDR3 spans 19 amino acids. CDR3 amino acids: CASSLGRLAGGQNTGELFF. The CDR3 nucleotides read TGTGCCAGCAGCTTAGGGAGACTAGCGGGAGGTCAAAACACCGGGGAGCTGTTTTTT.

CDR3 DNA sequence: TGTGCCAGCAGGGACAGATCCACAGATACGCAGTATTTT. Translated, it gives CASRDRSTDTQYF. The V gene is TRBV12-3 or TRBV12-4, the J gene TRBJ2-3; D might be TRBD1 (6 bases). The CDR3 consists of 13 residues. The V and J ends lost 6 bases and 2 bases respectively, with 9 bases between them.

This clonotype was picked up many times. The chain joins TRBV7-9 to TRBJ2-2, with 8 bases that match TRBD1. The CDR3 consists of 16 residues. CDR1 is SEHNR and CDR2 is FQNEAQ in the germline V gene (reference sequence). After removal of 5 bases from V and 6 bases from J, the junction contained 11 bases not matched to a gene. The chain's CDR3 is CASSPRRTGRSGELFF. The DNA of the CDR3 is TGTGCCAGCAGCCCCCGCCGGACAGGGAGGTCCGGGGAGCTGTTTTTT. Full variable domain (missing parts from reference TRBV7-9 and TRBJ2-2): DTGVSQNPRHKITKRGQNVTFRCDPISEHNRLYWYRQTLGQGPEFLTYFQNEAQLEKSRLLSDRFSAERPKGSFSTLEIQRTEQGDSAMYLCASSPRRTGRSGELFFGEGSRLTVL.

This clonotype was picked up many times. The rearrangement links TRBV27 to TRBJ1-2, with D tentatively TRBD1 (5 bases). This CDR3 spans 15 amino acids. Germline CDR1 reads MNHEY; CDR2 reads SMNVEV (reference sequence). The V gene lost 4 bases and the J gene lost 4 bases, with 16 bases spanning the gap. This chain's CDR3 is CASSSLGGGGYGYTF. The CDR3 DNA sequence: TGTGCCAGCAGTTCCCTCGGCGGGGGGGGCTATGGCTACACCTTC.

This clonotype appeared a few times. CDR3 loop: CASSLLGVGTDTQYF. CDR3 coding DNA: TGTGCCAGCAGCTTGTTGGGGGTTGGTACAGATACGCAGTATTTT. The chain combines TRBV5-6 with TRBJ2-3; D may be TRBD1 or TRBD2 (5 bases each). V dropped 1 base and J dropped 3 bases, with 12 bases sitting between them. CDR1 and CDR2 from the germline V gene are SGHDT and YYEEEE. The CDR3 consists of 15 residues.

This clonotype has more than one count but fewer than ten. The V gene is TRBV20-1, the J gene TRBJ2-3; D not resolved. The germline CDR1 and CDR2 sequences are DFQATT and SNEGSKA (reference sequence). The CDR3 is made up of 14 amino acids. The ends were cut back, 3 bases at V and 2 bases at J, with 12 bases in the middle. As DNA, the CDR3 is TGCAGTGCTAGTTATAGGGCCTCCACAGATACGCAGTATTTT. Protein product: CSASYRASTDTQYF.

The chain's CDR3 is CASSPRGREQVAFF. The CDR3 DNA sequence: TGTGCCAGCAGTCCCAGGGGCAGGGAGCAAGTAGCTTTCTTT. This chain connects TRBV27 to TRBJ1-1; D might be TRBD1 (6 bases). Germline V gene sequence: CDR1 MNHEY, CDR2 SMNVEV (reference sequence). V was cut by 5 bases and J by 10 bases, with 20 bases left in between. The CDR3 has 14 amino acids.

The chain joins TRBV5-1 to TRBJ2-3; TRBD1 agrees at 8 bases. The germline V gene encodes CDR1 SGHRS and CDR2 YFSETQ. V lost 4 bases to trimming and J lost 0 bases; unmatched junction nucleotides: 4. The CDR3 extends over 15 amino acids. The CDR3 sequence is CASSARTGSTDTQYF. The CDR3 DNA follows: TGCGCCAGCAGCGCCCGGACAGGGAGCACAGATACGCAGTATTTT.

The table lists this clonotype with a few counts. V and J are TRBV28 and TRBJ1-2, with a weak D call TRBD1 (6 bases). CDR1 is MDHEN, CDR2 SYDVKM, per germline. This CDR3 region has 13 residues. Trimming took 1 base from V and 7 from J, leaving 10 bases between them. CDR3: CASSLLGGSGYTF. The CDR3 nucleotides are TGTGCCAGCAGTTTATTAGGGGGTAGTGGCTACACCTTC.

The rearrangement uses TRBV27 and TRBJ2-7; no firm D call. Germline assignment: CDR1 MNHEY and CDR2 SMNVEV (reference sequence). Trimming took off 6 bases at V and 1 base at J, with 13 bases between the two ends. The CDR3 runs 14 residues. In DNA, the CDR3 is TGTGCCAGCAGGAGATTGGGCGGATCCTACGAGCAGTACGTC. This gives the protein CASRRLGGSYEQYV.

This clonotype turned up a few times. The V and J genes are TRBV7-9 and TRBJ2-7; maybe TRBD1 (7 bases). Trimming removed 1 base at V and 0 bases at J, with 16 bases between. This CDR3 has 17 residues. Germline loops: CDR1 SEHNR, CDR2 FQNEAQ (reference sequence). The CDR3 reads CASSLGQGGGTSYEQYV. As DNA, the CDR3 is TGTGCCAGCAGCTTAGGTCAGGGGGGCGGGACCTCCTACGAGCAGTACGTC.

This clonotype was counted only a few times. The gene calls are TRBV4-2 and TRBJ2-7; tentatively, D is TRBD1 (6 bases). The CDR3 contains 17 residues. CDR1 and CDR2 (germline): LGHNA, YNFKEQ. Between the trimmed V and J ends, which lost 0 bases and 1 base, there was a span of 16 bases. The CDR3 region is CASSQERSRTDSYEQYF. CDR3 bases: TGTGCCAGCAGCCAAGAAAGGAGTAGGACAGATTCCTACGAGCAGTACTTC.

The V and J genes are TRBV7-2 and TRBJ2-2, with 7 bases identical to TRBD2. With 3 bases clipped from V and 5 bases from J, the junction kept 6 bases outside the gene matches. Germline V gives CDR1 SGHTA, CDR2 FQGNSA. This CDR3 is 15 amino acids long. The CDR3 is CASSFVAGETGELFF. The CDR3 DNA is TGTGCCAGCAGCTTCGTGGCGGGAGAAACCGGGGAGCTGTTTTTT. Complete variable domain (other parts from reference TRBV7-2 and TRBJ2-2): GAGVSQSPSNKVTEKGKDVELRCDPISGHTALYWYRQSLGQGLEFLIYFQGNSAPDKSGLPSDRFSAERTGGSVSTLTIQRTQQEDSAVYLCASSFVAGETGELFFGEGSRLTVL.

There are many counts of this clonotype. The rearrangement joins TRBV29-1 to TRBJ2-2, with no clear D. Looked up from germline, CDR1 is SQVTM and CDR2 is ANQGSEA. This CDR3 spans 13 amino acids. The V gene lost 7 bases and the J gene lost 8 bases, with 17 bases spanning the gap. The CDR3 sequence is CSAPATLPGELFF. In DNA, the CDR3 is TGCAGCGCCCCGGCCACGCTCCCTGGGGAGCTGTTTTTT.

This clonotype was seen at least ten times. The chain has TRBV4-1 and TRBJ2-1; 7 nucleotides align to TRBD2. Trimming at V came to 0 bases and at J to 0 bases, leaving 2 bases not matched to a gene. The CDR3 spans 16 residues. Germline CDR1 MGHRA, CDR2 YSYEKL. CDR3 in amino acids: CASSQEASGSYNEQFF. CDR3 sequence (DNA): TGCGCCAGCAGCCAAGAGGCTAGCGGCTCCTACAATGAGCAGTTCTTC.

In its sample, this clonotype was seen many times. The chain is built from TRBV20-1 and TRBJ2-3; TRBD2 matches at 9 bases. This CDR3 is 15 amino acids long. The trim removed 4 bases at V and 7 bases at J, leaving 12 bases unmatched. Germline V CDR1 and CDR2: DFQATT, SNEGSKA (reference sequence). CDR3 nucleotide sequence: TGCAGTGCTAAAAAGTTCTGGCGGGAGGGCTATACGCAGTATTTT. Translating gives CSAKKFWREGYTQYF.

This clonotype was counted many times. V gene TRBV5-1 combines with J gene TRBJ2-6, with D perhaps being TRBD1 or TRBD2 (5 bases each). Trimming cost V 0 bases and J 7 bases, with 11 bases left between them. The CDR3 spans 15 residues. The germline V gene encodes CDR1 SGHRS and CDR2 YFSETQ. The CDR3, as DNA: TGCGCCAGCAGCTTGGACGGGACCATCGCCAACGTCCTGACTTTC. Protein product: CASSLDGTIANVLTF.